The entry below describes one TCR beta chain. The data are from a study of blood T cell repertoires in COVID-19. The data were produced by immunoSEQ multiplex PCR, yet TCRdb's version contains in-frame clones alone and is incomplete. This sample has tens of thousands of clones, with 91% found just once. The V gene end was trimmed by 6 bases and the J gene end by 11 bases; junction bases not matched to a gene: 5. Germline V gene data show CDR1 as MNHEY and CDR2 as SMNVEV (reference sequence). This CDR3 has 12 amino acids. The material sequenced was peripheral blood. J is TRBJ2-2 and V is TRBV27; TRBD1 aligns across 8 bases. The TCR sequence derives from a woman aged 70-85 years with active COVID-19. CDR3 region: CASRPGTGELFF. The CDR3 bases are TGTGCCAGCAGGCCCGGGACAGGCGAGCTGTTTTTT.